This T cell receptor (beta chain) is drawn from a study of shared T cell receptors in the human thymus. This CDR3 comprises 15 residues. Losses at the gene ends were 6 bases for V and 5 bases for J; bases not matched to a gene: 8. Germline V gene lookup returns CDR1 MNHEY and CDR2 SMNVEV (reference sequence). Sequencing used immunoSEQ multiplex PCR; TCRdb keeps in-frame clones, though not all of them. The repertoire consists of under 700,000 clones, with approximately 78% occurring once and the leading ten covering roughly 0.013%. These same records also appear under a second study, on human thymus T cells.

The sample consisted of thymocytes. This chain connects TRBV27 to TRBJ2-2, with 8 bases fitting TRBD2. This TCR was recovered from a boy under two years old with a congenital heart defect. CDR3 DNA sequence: TGTGCCAGCAGCCCGATGACGGGAGGGACCGGGGAGCTGTTTTTT. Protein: CASSPMTGGTGELFF.